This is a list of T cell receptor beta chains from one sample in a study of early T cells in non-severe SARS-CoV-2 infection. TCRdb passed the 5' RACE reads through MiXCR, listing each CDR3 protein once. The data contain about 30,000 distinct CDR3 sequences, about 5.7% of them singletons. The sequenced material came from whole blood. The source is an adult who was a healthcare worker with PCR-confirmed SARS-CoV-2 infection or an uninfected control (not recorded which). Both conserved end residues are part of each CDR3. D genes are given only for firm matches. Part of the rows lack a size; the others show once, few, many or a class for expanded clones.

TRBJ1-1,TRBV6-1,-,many,TGTGCCAGCAGTGAAAGGCAGAATGAAGCTTTCTTT,CASSERQNEAFF
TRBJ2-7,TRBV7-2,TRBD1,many,TGTGCCAGCAGCTTATGGACAGGGGGGGCCTACGAGCAGTACTTC,CASSLWTGGAYEQYF
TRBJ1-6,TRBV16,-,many,TGTGCCAGCAGCCAAACATGGGGCGCGTCACCCCTCCACTTT,CASSQTWGASPLHF
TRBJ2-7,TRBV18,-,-,TGTGCCAGCTCACCAGCCCCTTACTTC,CASSPAPYF
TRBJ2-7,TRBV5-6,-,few,TGTGCCAGCAGCGCCCTGGGGGGTCACGAGCAGTACTTC,CASSALGGHEQYF
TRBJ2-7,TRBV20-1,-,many,TGCAGTGCTAGAGATCGGCGGATGGGGTCCTACGAGCAGTACTTC,CSARDRRMGSYEQYF
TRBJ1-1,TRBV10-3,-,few,TGTGCCATCAAGGGACCGAACACTGAAGCTTTCTTT,CAIKGPNTEAFF
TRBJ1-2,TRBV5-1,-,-,TGCGCCAGCAGCACAATTGGAGCTACTAACTATGGCTACACCTTC,CASSTIGATNYGYTF
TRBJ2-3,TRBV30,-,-,TGTGCGGGGGAAATAAGGTTCACAGATACGCAGTATTTT,CAGEIRFTDTQYF
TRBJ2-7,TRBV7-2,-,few,TGTGCCAGCAGCTTAGAACGAGGGGGTCTCGAGCAGTACTTC,CASSLERGGLEQYF
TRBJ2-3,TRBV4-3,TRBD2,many,TGCGCCAGCAGCCAACTGACTAGCCGCACAGATACGCAGTATTTT,CASSQLTSRTDTQYF
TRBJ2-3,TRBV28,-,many,TGTGCCAGCAGTTTAGTCGGACGGAACACAGATACGCAGTATTTT,CASSLVGRNTDTQYF
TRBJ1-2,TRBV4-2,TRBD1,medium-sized,TGTGCCAGCAGCCACCCAACCCCGGGACAGGGGCCAAACTATGGCTACACCTTC,CASSHPTPGQGPNYGYTF
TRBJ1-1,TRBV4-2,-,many,TGTGCCAGCAGCCTCGGCAGTCGGAGCACTGAAGCTTTCTTT,CASSLGSRSTEAFF
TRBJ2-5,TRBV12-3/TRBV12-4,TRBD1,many,TGTGCCAGCAGCACCATACAGGGGTTGGGGCAAGAGACCCAGTACTTC,CASSTIQGLGQETQYF
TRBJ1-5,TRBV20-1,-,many,TGCAGTGCTAGTAAATACCGAACGGGCAATCAGCCCCAGCATTTT,CSASKYRTGNQPQHF
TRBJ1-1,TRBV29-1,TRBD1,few,TGCAGCGCCGGACAGGGTACTGAAGCTTTCTTT,CSAGQGTEAFF
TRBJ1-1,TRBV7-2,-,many,TGTGCCAGCAGCTTTAGGATCCCCGGCACTGAAGCTTTCTTT,CASSFRIPGTEAFF
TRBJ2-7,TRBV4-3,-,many,TGCGCCAGCAGCCAAGAACCCCGACGGGGGCACCACTCCTACGAGCAGTACTTC,CASSQEPRRGHHSYEQYF
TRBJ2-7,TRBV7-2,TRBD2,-,TGTGCCAGCAGCTCCCTGACTAGCGGCGCCTCCTACGAGCAGTACTTC,CASSSLTSGASYEQYF
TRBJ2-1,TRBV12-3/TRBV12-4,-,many,TGTGCCAGCAGTTTAACGTCCACATACAATGAGCAGTTCTTC,CASSLTSTYNEQFF
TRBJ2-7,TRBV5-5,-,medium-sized,TGTGCCAGCAGCTTTTTTCCAGGGTTGACCTACGAGCAGTACTTC,CASSFFPGLTYEQYF
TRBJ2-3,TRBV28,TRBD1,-,TGTGCCAGCAGTCCGCGGACAGGCGGAGAGCAGTATTTT,CASSPRTGGEQYF
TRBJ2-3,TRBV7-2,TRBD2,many,TGTGCCAGCACACTACTAGCGGGATACACAGATACGCAGTATTTT,CASTLLAGYTDTQYF
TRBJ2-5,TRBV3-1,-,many,TGTGCCAGCAGCCGGTTCGTAGGGGCCGAGACCCAGTACTTC,CASSRFVGAETQYF
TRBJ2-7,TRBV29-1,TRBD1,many,TGCAGCGTTGTGGGACAGTTGTACGAGCAGTACTTC,CSVVGQLYEQYF
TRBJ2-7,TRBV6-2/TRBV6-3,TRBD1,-,TGTGCCAGCAGATACTGGACAGGCTCCTACGAGCAGTACTTC,CASRYWTGSYEQYF